The 14 T cell receptor beta chains below all came from one sample that was sequenced in a study of cytomegalovirus exposure and HLA in healthy donors. A multiplex PCR was run with 60 Vbeta primers and 13 Jbeta primers. Data came from immunoSEQ multiplex PCR; TCRdb stores just in-frame clones and leaves some out. The repertoire holds 150,000 to 200,000 clones, around 84% seen once, with 1.5% to 2% in the top ten. The sample taken for sequencing was PBMCs. These receptors were taken from a woman aged 18-29 years in good health and CMV-seronegative.

V usage is TRBV4-1 and J usage is TRBJ2-5, with D possibly TRBD2 on 5 matching bases. V was cut by 4 bases and J by 3 bases, with 12 bases left in between. The germline V gene has CDR1 MGHRA and CDR2 YSYEKL. The CDR3 totals 14 residues. This CDR3 reads CASSLRESEETQYF. The CDR3 nucleotides are TGCGCCAGCAGCCTTAGGGAGTCCGAAGAGACCCAGTACTTC.

This rearrangement joins TRBV10-3 to TRBJ1-2, with D perhaps TRBD1 (6 bases). Trimming removed 4 bases at V and 6 bases at J, with 9 bases between. This CDR3 spans 12 amino acids. Germline V gene data show CDR1 as ENHRY and CDR2 as SYGVKD. The CDR3 coding sequence is TGTGCCATCAGTGGGCAGGGGAATGGCTACACCTTC. This encodes CAISGQGNGYTF.

V and J are TRBV6-1 and TRBJ2-5; D is uncertain. Germline-derived CDR1 and CDR2 are MNHNS and SASEGT. This CDR3 is 13 amino acids long. Trimming stripped 6 bases from V and 5 bases from J, with 13 bases between. Here the CDR3 reads CASRTLVRETQYF. Written as DNA, the CDR3 is TGTGCCAGCAGAACCCTTGTTCGGGAGACCCAGTACTTC.

The J gene is TRBJ2-2, the V gene TRBV9, with D unresolved. Trimming cost V 0 bases and J 1 base, with 10 bases left between them. The CDR3 runs to 16 residues. Germline values: CDR1 SGDLS, CDR2 YYNGEE. The CDR3 here is CASSVVTSLNTGELFF. CDR3 nucleotide sequence: TGTGCCAGCAGCGTAGTGACTTCCCTGAACACCGGGGAGCTGTTTTTT. The variable domain in full, with the rest retrieved from reference TRBV9 and TRBJ2-2, is DSGVTQTPKHLITATGQRVTLRCSPRSGDLSVYWYQQSLDQGLQFLIQYYNGEERAKGNILERFSAQQFPDLHSELNLSSLELGDSALYFCASSVVTSLNTGELFFGEGSRLTVL.

The chain couples TRBV5-6 to TRBJ1-1, with TRBD1 matching over 11 bases. CDR1 and CDR2 (germline): SGHDT, YYEEEE. This CDR3 contains 14 residues. After removal of 4 bases from V and 5 bases from J, the junction contained 4 bases not matched to a gene. The CDR3 DNA sequence: TGTGCCAGCAGCCACGGGACAGGGGGGACTGAAGCTTTCTTT. Amino acid sequence: CASSHGTGGTEAFF.

The chain links TRBV2 to TRBJ1-5; TRBD1 might be the D (6 bases). This CDR3 region has 15 residues. Trimming pared 6 bases from V and 7 bases from J, leaving 19 bases between. The germline V gene has CDR1 SNHLY and CDR2 FYNNEI. CDR3: CASSLQVGAGQPQHF. CDR3 nucleotides: TGTGCCAGCAGCTTACAGGTGGGGGCTGGGCAGCCCCAGCATTTT.

This clone appeared a single time. The identical CDR3 is also encoded by other nucleotide sequences in the sample. This sequence joins TRBV7-9 and TRBJ2-5; no reliable D call. The CDR3 is 13 residues long. CDR1 SEHNR and CDR2 FQNEAQ come from the germline V gene (reference sequence). The germline V and J ends were trimmed by 2 bases and 2 bases, with 6 bases remaining between them. The CDR3 spells CASSLPVQETQYF. CDR3 DNA: TGTGCCAGCAGCTTACCGGTACAAGAGACCCAGTACTTC. The full variable domain, in which reference TRBV7-9 and TRBJ2-5 provide the parts outside the CDR3, is DTGVSQNPRHKITKRGQNVTFRCDPISEHNRLYWYRQTLGQGPEFLTYFQNEAQLEKSRLLSDRFSAERPKGSFSTLEIQRTEQGDSAMYLCASSLPVQETQYFGPGTRLLVL.

V and J are TRBV27 and TRBJ2-6; 8 bases are shared with TRBD1. The V and J ends lost 4 bases and 1 base, in that order; junction bases with no gene match: 12. There are 19 residues in the CDR3. Germline CDR1 MNHEY, CDR2 SMNVEV (reference sequence). The chain's CDR3 is CASSSRAGTGPSGANVLTF. In DNA, the CDR3 is TGTGCCAGCAGTTCACGCGCCGGGACAGGCCCGTCTGGGGCCAACGTCCTGACTTTC.

This clone was observed a few times. The chain recombines TRBV6-5 with TRBJ2-1; 7 bases are shared with TRBD2. The CDR3 runs to 16 residues. The V and J ends lost 0 bases and 8 bases, in that order; junction bases with no gene match: 10. The germline CDR1 and CDR2 sequences are MNHEY and SVGAGI. CDR3: CASSYSSSGPRDEQFF. The CDR3 DNA sequence: TGTGCCAGCAGTTACTCATCTAGCGGTCCTCGGGATGAGCAGTTCTTC.

The chain links TRBV19 to TRBJ2-7, with 8 bases lining up with TRBD1. The CDR3 is 14 residues long. Trimming cost V 7 bases and J 2 bases; bases outside gene matches: 7. The germline V gene encodes CDR1 LNHDA and CDR2 SQIVND (reference sequence). The CDR3 is CASTRTGSAYEQYF. The CDR3 coding sequence is TGTGCCAGTACCAGGACAGGGTCGGCCTACGAGCAGTACTTC.

On this clone: This same CDR3 is encoded by further DNA sequences in the sample. This chain connects TRBV6-5 to TRBJ1-2; 8 bases align to TRBD1. This CDR3 spans 15 amino acids. Germline CDR1 MNHEY, CDR2 SVGAGI. Trimming took 5 bases from V and 4 from J; bases not matched to a gene: 9. DNA of the CDR3: TGTGCCAGCAGTCCGGAAGGGACAGGACTCTATGGCTACACCTTC. It codes for CASSPEGTGLYGYTF.

V usage is TRBV10-3 and J usage is TRBJ1-2, with 7 bases identical to TRBD1. Losses at the gene ends were 4 bases for V and 7 bases for J; bases not matched to a gene: 6. The CDR3 has 13 amino acids. CDR1 is ENHRY and CDR2 is SYGVKD in the germline V gene. CDR3 sequence reads: CAISGQGSGGYTF. The DNA of the CDR3 is TGTGCCATCAGTGGACAGGGCTCGGGTGGCTACACCTTC.

The CDR3 spells CASSLGQLNEKLFF. CDR3 sequence (DNA): TGCGCCAGCAGCTTGGGACAGCTTAATGAAAAACTGTTTTTT. The genes are TRBV5-1 and TRBJ1-4; D might be TRBD1 (5 bases). V lost 0 bases, J lost 4 bases, and 7 bases lay in between. Germline CDR1 reads SGHRS; CDR2 reads YFSETQ. The CDR3 runs to 14 residues.

The gene calls are TRBV7-2 and TRBJ2-1; 11 nucleotides agree with TRBD2. CDR3 size: 16 residues. CDR1 and CDR2 from the germline V gene are SGHTA and FQGNSA. Trimming cost V 5 bases and J 7 bases; bases outside gene matches: 10. The CDR3 region is CASSPRLAGGYNEQFF. Here the CDR3 DNA reads TGTGCCAGCAGCCCTCGTTTAGCGGGAGGGTATAATGAGCAGTTCTTC.